The entry below gives a single TCR beta chain sequence along with its context. The target antigen is unknown. The data originate from a study of cytomegalovirus exposure and HLA in healthy donors. Study-level background: A subsequent analysis stated that the 120 or so validation repertoires were run on the same platform as the approximately 710 first-cohort repertoires. Regarding the study as a whole: Cytomegalovirus-associated TCR beta chains were listed, numbering 150 to 200. The majority of TCR sequences were rare, yet some public TCRs appeared in many donors.

V lost 6 bases to trimming and J lost 3 bases; unmatched junction nucleotides: 9. Per the germline V gene, CDR1 is SNHLY and CDR2 is FYNNEI. The CDR3 runs to 15 residues. Sequenced by immunoSEQ multiplex PCR; TCRdb stores in-frame clones only, minus some. This sample carries some 110,000 clones, approximately 85% of them seen once, and the ten largest clones take around 5.1%. The receptor was isolated from a man between 18 and 29 years old in good health and CMV-seronegative. Sequenced sample: PBMCs. The chain carries TRBV2 and TRBJ2-7; 9 bases align to TRBD1. As DNA, the CDR3 is TGTGCCAGCAGGAGGGGGACAGGGCTCGACTACGAGCAGTACTTC. Protein sequence: CASRRGTGLDYEQYF.